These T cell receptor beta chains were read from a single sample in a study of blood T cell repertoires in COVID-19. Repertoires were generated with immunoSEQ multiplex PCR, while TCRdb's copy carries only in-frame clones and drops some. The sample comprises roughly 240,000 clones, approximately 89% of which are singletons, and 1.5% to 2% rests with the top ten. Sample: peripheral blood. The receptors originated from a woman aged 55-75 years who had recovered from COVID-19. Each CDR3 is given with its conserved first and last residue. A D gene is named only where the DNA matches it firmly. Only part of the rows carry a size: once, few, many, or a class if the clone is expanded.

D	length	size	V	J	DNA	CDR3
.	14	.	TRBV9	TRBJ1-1	TGTGCCAGCAGCGCGCAATCGGTTAACACTGAAGCTTTCTTT	CASSAQSVNTEAFF
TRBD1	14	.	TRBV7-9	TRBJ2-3	TGTGCCAGCAGAAGCACAGGGGGAACAGATACGCAGTATTTT	CASRSTGGTDTQYF
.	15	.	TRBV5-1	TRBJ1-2	TGCGCCAGCAGCTTGGCCACGGGGAGTTCGGGTGGCTACACCTTC	CASSLATGSSGGYTF
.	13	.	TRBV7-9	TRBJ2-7	TGTGCCAGCAGCGGAACAGGGTTATACGAGCAGTACTTC	CASSGTGLYEQYF
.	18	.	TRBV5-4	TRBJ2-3	TGTGCCAGCAGCTTGGGTGTCCGGGGAGGTCTGAGTGCAGATACGCAGTATTTT	CASSLGVRGGLSADTQYF
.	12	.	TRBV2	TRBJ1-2	TGTGCCAGCAGTGAGAACAGTTATGGCTACACCTTC	CASSENSYGYTF
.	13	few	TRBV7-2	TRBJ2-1	TGTGCCAGCAGCTTAGGCCACAACAATGAGCAGTTCTTC	CASSLGHNNEQFF
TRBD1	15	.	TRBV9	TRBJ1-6	TGTGCCAGCAGCACCGGACAGGGAGATAATTCACCCCTCCACTTT	CASSTGQGDNSPLHF
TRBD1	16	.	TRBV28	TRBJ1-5	TGTGCCAGCAGTTTAATGGACAGGGCGAGCAATCAGCCCCAGCATTTT	CASSLMDRASNQPQHF
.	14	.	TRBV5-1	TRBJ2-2	TGCGCCAGTTCGACAGGCGACGTCACCGGGGAGCTGTTTTTT	CASSTGDVTGELFF
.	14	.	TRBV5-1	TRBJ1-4	TGCGCCAGCAGCTTGGGACAGAGTAATGAAAAACTGTTTTTT	CASSLGQSNEKLFF
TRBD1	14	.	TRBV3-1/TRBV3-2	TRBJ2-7	TGTGCCAGCAGCCGAGGACAGGGGTTCTACGAGCAGTACTTC	CASSRGQGFYEQYF
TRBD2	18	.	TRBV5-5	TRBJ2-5	TGTGCCAGCAGCCTCAGACTAGCGGGGGCCTCGTACCAAGAGACCCAGTACTTC	CASSLRLAGASYQETQYF
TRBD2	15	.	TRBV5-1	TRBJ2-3	TGCGCCAGCAGCCTACTAGCGGGGACCACAGATACGCAGTATTTT	CASSLLAGTTDTQYF
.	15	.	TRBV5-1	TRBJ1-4	TGCGCCAGCAGGAGTTCATCTCCAACTAATGAAAAACTGTTTTTT	CASRSSSPTNEKLFF
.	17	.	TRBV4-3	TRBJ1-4	TGCGCCAGCAGCCAAGATGGGTTGGAGGGATGGGGGGAAAAACTGTTTTTT	CASSQDGLEGWGEKLFF
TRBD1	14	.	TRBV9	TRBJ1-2	TGTGCCAGCAGCGGCGCAGGGGGAAACTATGGCTACACCTTC	CASSGAGGNYGYTF
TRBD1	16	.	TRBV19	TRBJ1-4	TGTGCCAGTAGTATAGGACTGGGACAGGGGAATGAAAAACTGTTTTTT	CASSIGLGQGNEKLFF
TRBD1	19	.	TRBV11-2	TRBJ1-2	TGTGCCAGCAGCTCCGTACGCGGGGCCCGGAGCAGGGGGCTTCAAGGCTACACCTTC	CASSSVRGARSRGLQGYTF
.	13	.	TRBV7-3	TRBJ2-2	TGTGCCAGCAGCTTAATCGGGACCGGGGAGCTGTTTTTT	CASSLIGTGELFF
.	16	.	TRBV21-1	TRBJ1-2	TGTGCCAGCAGCAAAAGGGGGCAGGGGGGATCGTATGGCTACACCTTC	CASSKRGQGGSYGYTF
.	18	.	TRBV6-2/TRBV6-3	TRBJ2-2	TGTGCCAGCAGTTACTCGGTGAGCCAGGGCGCATACACCGGGGAGCTGTTTTTT	CASSYSVSQGAYTGELFF
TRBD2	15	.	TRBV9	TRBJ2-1	TGTGCCAGCAGCGTTAGCGGGGAAACCTACAATGAGCAGTTCTTC	CASSVSGETYNEQFF
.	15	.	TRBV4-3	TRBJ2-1	TGCGCCAGCAGCCAAGATAAATTCGCCAGCAATGAGCAGTTCTTC	CASSQDKFASNEQFF
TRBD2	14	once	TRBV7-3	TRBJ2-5	TGTGCCAGCAGCCTAGCGGGAAACCAAGAGACCCAGTACTTC	CASSLAGNQETQYF
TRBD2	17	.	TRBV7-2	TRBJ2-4	TGTGCCAGCAGCTTAGTGGCGGGGGATTTAGCCAAAAACATTCAGTACTTC	CASSLVAGDLAKNIQYF
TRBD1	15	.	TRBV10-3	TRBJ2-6	TGTGCCATCAGAACGACAGGGTCTGGGGCCAACGTCCTGACTTTC	CAIRTTGSGANVLTF
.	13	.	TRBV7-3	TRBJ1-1	TGTGCCAGCAGCCCCGTGAGAAGTGCTGAAGCTTTCTTT	CASSPVRSAEAFF
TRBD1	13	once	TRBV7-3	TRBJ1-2	TGTGCCAGCAGACCGGGACAGGGGTATGGCTACACCTTC	CASRPGQGYGYTF
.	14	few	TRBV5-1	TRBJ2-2	TGCGCCAGCAGCTCGGAGGCGGGATCCGGGGAGCTGTTTTTT	CASSSEAGSGELFF
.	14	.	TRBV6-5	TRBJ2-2	TGTGCCACTACCGGGTTTAGGGGGACCGGGGAGCTGTTTTTT	CATTGFRGTGELFF
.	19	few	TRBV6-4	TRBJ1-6	TGTGCCAGCAGTGCCCCAGGGGCAGACCTGAGCTCCTATAATTCACCCCTCCACTTT	CASSAPGADLSSYNSPLHF
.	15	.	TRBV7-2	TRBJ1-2	TGTGCCAGCAGCTTAGAGGTGGGCGAGGGTCGGAGCTACACCTTC	CASSLEVGEGRSYTF
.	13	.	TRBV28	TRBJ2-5	TGTGCCAGCAGTTTAGTTAGCCGGGAGACCCAGTACTTC	CASSLVSRETQYF
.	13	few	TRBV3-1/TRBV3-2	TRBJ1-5	TGTGCCAGCAGCCTGAATAGGGGTCAGCCCCAGCATTTT	CASSLNRGQPQHF
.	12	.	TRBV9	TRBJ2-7	TGTGCCAGCAGCGGACTCTCCTACGAGCAGTACTTC	CASSGLSYEQYF
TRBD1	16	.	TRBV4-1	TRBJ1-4	TGCGCCAGCAGCCAAGAAGGGACAGGGCGTTATGAAAAACTGTTTTTT	CASSQEGTGRYEKLFF
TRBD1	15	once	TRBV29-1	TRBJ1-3	TGCAGCGTTGATGGGGACAGGGGCTCTGGAAACACCATATATTTT	CSVDGDRGSGNTIYF
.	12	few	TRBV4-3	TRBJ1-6	TGCGCCAGCAGCCTCCTAAATTCACCCCTCCACTTT	CASSLLNSPLHF
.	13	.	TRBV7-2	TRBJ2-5	TGTGCCAGCAGTCCCACAGGCCAAGAGACCCAGTACTTC	CASSPTGQETQYF
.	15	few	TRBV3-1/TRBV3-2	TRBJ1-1	TGTGCCAGCAGCCAAGGGGTGCAGGGGAATTCTGAAGCTTTCTTT	CASSQGVQGNSEAFF
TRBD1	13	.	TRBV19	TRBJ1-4	TGTGCCACCCGGGACAGGTTGAGTGAAAAACTGTTTTTT	CATRDRLSEKLFF
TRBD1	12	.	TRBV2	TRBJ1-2	TGTGCCGGCGACAGGGCGGATAATGGCTACACCTTC	CAGDRADNGYTF
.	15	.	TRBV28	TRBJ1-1	TGTGCCAGCACCCGGGGAGACCCCTTTTATACTGAAGCTTTCTTT	CASTRGDPFYTEAFF
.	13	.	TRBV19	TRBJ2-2	TGTGCCAGTAGTACGTCGAACACCGGGGAGCTGTTTTTT	CASSTSNTGELFF
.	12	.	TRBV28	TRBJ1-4	TGTGCCAGCTGGAGGGGTGGGGAAAAACTGTTTTTT	CASWRGGEKLFF
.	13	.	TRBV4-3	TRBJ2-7	TGCGCCAGCAGCCGGAACCCAGGGAACGAGCAGTACTTC	CASSRNPGNEQYF
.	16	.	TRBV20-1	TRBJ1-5	TGCAGTGCTAGTATGGGAGCGGGGCGAAGCAATCAGCCCCAGCATTTT	CSASMGAGRSNQPQHF
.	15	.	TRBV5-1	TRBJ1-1	TGCGCCAGCAGCTCTCTCGCGGGGGGAACCACTGAAGCTTTCTTT	CASSSLAGGTTEAFF
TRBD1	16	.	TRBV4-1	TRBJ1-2	TGCGCCAGCAGCCAAAGCCCCGGGACAGGGCGGTATGGCTACACCTTC	CASSQSPGTGRYGYTF
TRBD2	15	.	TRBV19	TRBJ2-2	TGTGCCAGCGCCCGGGACTATACGAACACCGGGGAGCTGTTTTTT	CASARDYTNTGELFF
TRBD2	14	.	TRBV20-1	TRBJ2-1	TGCAGTGCTAGTTTCGGGGGGGCGGCCTATGAGCAGTTCTTC	CSASFGGAAYEQFF
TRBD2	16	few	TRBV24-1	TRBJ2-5	TGTGCCACCAGCTCTCTAGCGGGGGGGCAGGTCGAGACCCAGTACTTC	CATSSLAGGQVETQYF
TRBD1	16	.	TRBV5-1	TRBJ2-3	TGCGCCAGCAGCACCGGGACAGATACTAGCACAGATACGCAGTATTTT	CASSTGTDTSTDTQYF